This T cell receptor beta chain was identified in a study of T cell changes during pregnancy in multiple sclerosis. The germline V gene encodes CDR1 KGHSH and CDR2 LQKENI. The CDR3 length is 19 residues. Trimming at V came to 2 bases and at J to 14 bases, leaving 22 bases not matched to a gene. Measured with immunoSEQ multiplex PCR; TCRdb has only the in-frame clones, and not every one. In the table there are 54,000 or so clones, around 95% of which are singletons. Sequences were derived from CD4+ T cells from peripheral blood mononuclear cells, sampled before pregnancy. The receptor was isolated from a female donor with multiple sclerosis, enrolled in a pregnancy study. V is TRBV18 and J is TRBJ2-3, with 13 bases identical to TRBD2. CDR3 coding DNA: TGTGCCAGCTCACCAATAGGGAGCCCGGGACTAGCGGGAAAACGGTTGGTGTATTTT. Protein sequence: CASSPIGSPGLAGKRLVYF.